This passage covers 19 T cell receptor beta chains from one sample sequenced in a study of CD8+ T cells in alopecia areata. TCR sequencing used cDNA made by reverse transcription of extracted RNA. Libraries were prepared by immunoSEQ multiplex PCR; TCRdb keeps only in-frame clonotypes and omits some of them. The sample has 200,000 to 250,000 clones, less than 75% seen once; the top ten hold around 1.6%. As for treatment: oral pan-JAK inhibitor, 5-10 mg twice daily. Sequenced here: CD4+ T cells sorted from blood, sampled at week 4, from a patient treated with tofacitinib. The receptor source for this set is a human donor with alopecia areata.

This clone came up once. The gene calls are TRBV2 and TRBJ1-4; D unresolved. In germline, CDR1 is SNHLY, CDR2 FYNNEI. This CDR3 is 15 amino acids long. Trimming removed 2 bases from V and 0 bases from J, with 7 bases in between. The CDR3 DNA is TGTGCCAGCAGTGAATCCCCGGCAACTAATGAAAAACTGTTTTTT. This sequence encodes CASSESPATNEKLFF.

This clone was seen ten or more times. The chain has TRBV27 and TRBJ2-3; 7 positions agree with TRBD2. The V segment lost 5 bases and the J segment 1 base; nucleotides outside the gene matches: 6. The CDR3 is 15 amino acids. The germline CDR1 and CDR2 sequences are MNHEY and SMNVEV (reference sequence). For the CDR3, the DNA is TGTGCCAGCAGTCCGACTAGCTCCCGCACAGATACGCAGTATTTT. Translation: CASSPTSSRTDTQYF.

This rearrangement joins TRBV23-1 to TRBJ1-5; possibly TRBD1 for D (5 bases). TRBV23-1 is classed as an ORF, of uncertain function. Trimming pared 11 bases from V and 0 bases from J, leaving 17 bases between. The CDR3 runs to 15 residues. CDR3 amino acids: CARPDERGSNQPQHF. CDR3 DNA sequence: TGCGCCCGACCCGACGAGAGGGGTAGCAATCAGCCCCAGCATTTT.

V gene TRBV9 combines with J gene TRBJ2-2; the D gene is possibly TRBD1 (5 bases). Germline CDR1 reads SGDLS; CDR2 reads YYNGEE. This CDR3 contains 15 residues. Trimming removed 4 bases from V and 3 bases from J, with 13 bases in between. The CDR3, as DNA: TGTGCCAGCAGCCCAGATACAGGCTACACCGGGGAGCTGTTTTTT. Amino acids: CASSPDTGYTGELFF.

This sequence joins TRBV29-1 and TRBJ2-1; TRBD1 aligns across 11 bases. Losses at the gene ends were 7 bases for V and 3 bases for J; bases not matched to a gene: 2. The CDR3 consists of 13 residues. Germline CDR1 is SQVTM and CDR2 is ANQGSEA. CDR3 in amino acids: CSAGTGGYNEQFF. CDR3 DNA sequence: TGCAGCGCTGGGACAGGGGGCTACAATGAGCAGTTCTTC.

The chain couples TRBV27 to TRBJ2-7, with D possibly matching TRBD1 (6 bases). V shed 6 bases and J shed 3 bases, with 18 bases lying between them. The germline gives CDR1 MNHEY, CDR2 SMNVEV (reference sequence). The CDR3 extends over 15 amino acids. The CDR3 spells CASSLFWDKNYEQYF. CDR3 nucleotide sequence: TGTGCCAGCAGCCTTTTTTGGGACAAGAACTACGAGCAGTACTTC.

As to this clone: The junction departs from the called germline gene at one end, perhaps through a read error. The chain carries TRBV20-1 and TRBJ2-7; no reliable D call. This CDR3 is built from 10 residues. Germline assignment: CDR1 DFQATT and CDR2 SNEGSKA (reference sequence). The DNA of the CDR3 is TGCAGTGCTGGAGACACCGAGCAGTACTTC. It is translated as CSAGDTEQYF.

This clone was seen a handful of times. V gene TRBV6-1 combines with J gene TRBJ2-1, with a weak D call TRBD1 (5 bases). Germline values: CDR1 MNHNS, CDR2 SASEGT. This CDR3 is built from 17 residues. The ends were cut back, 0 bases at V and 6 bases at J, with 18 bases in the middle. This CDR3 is CASSEARQGLWSNEQFF. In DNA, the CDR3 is TGTGCCAGCAGTGAAGCGCGCCAGGGCCTCTGGAGCAATGAGCAGTTCTTC.

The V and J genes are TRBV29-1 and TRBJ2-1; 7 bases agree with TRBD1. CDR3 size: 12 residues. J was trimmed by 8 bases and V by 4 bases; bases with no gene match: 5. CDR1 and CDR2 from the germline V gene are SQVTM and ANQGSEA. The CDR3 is CSVVRTGHEQFF. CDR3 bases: TGCAGCGTTGTCCGGACAGGCCATGAGCAGTTCTTC.

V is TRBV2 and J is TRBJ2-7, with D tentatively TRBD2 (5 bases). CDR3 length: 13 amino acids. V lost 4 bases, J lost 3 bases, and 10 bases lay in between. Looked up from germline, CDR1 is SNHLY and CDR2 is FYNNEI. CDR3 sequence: CASSGYGLYEQYF. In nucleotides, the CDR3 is TGTGCCAGCAGTGGATATGGACTCTACGAGCAGTACTTC. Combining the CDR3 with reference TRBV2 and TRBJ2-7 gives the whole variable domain EPEVTQTPSHQVTQMGQEVILRCVPISNHLYFYWYRQILGQKVEFLVSFYNNEISEKSEIFDDQFSVERPDGSNFTLKIRSTKLEDSAMYFCASSGYGLYEQYFGPGTRLTVT.

The CDR3 reads CASSSSGENIQYF. The CDR3 DNA reads TGCGCCAGCAGCTCCTCCGGGGAAAACATTCAGTACTTC. The chain couples TRBV5-1 to TRBJ2-4, with D tentatively TRBD2 (5 bases). V was shortened by 3 bases and J by 5 bases, with 9 bases between the two germline ends. Germline values: CDR1 SGHRS, CDR2 YFSETQ. The CDR3 runs 13 residues.

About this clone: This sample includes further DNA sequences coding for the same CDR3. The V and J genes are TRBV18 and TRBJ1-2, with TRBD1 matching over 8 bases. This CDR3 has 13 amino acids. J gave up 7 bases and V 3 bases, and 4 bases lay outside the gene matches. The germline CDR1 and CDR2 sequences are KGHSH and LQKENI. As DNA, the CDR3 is TGTGCCAGCTCACCCTCAGGGGGCAGTGGCTACACCTTC. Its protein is CASSPSGGSGYTF.

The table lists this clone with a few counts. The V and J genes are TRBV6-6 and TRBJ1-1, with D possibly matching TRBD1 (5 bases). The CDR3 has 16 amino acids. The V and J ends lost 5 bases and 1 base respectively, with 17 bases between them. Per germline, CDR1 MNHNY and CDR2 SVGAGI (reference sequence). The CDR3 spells CASSRRAPGTNTEAFF. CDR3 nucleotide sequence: TGTGCCAGCAGTCGAAGGGCCCCAGGGACGAACACTGAAGCTTTCTTT.

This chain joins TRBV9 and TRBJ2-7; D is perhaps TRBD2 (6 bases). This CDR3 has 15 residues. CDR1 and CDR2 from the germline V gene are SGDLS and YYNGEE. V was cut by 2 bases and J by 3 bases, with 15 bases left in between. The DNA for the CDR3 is TGTGCCAGCAGCGTTGGGGCGTCCGGGGGCTACGAGCAGTACTTC. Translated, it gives CASSVGASGGYEQYF.

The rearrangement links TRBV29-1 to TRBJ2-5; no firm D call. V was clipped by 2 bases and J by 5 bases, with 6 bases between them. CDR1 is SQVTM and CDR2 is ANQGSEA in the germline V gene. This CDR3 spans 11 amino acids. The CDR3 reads CSVEYAETQYF. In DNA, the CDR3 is TGCAGCGTTGAATATGCGGAGACCCAGTACTTC.

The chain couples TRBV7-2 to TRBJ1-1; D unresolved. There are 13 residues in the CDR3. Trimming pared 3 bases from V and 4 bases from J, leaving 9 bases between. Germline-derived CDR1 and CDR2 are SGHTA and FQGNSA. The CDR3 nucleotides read TGTGCCAGCAGCTTTATTCGCTTCACTGAAGCTTTCTTT. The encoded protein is CASSFIRFTEAFF.

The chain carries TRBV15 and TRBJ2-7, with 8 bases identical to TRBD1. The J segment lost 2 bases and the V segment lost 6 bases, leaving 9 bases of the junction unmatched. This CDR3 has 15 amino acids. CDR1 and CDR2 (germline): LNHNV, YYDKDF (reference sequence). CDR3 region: CATRKDRGGTYEQYF. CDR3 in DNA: TGTGCCACCAGAAAAGACAGGGGTGGTACCTACGAGCAGTACTTC.

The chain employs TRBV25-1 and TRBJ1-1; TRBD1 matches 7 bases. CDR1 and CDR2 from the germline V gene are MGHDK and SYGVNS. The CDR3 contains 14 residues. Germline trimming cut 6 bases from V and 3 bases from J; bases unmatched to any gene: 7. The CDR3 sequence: CASRFFGTDTEAFF. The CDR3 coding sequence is TGTGCCAGCAGGTTTTTTGGGACAGACACTGAAGCTTTCTTT.

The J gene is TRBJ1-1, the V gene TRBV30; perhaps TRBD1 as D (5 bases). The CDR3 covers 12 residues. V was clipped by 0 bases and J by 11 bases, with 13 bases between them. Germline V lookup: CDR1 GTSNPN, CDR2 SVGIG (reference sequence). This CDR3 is CAWSVARAMAFF. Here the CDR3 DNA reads TGTGCCTGGAGTGTAGCCAGGGCGATGGCTTTCTTT.